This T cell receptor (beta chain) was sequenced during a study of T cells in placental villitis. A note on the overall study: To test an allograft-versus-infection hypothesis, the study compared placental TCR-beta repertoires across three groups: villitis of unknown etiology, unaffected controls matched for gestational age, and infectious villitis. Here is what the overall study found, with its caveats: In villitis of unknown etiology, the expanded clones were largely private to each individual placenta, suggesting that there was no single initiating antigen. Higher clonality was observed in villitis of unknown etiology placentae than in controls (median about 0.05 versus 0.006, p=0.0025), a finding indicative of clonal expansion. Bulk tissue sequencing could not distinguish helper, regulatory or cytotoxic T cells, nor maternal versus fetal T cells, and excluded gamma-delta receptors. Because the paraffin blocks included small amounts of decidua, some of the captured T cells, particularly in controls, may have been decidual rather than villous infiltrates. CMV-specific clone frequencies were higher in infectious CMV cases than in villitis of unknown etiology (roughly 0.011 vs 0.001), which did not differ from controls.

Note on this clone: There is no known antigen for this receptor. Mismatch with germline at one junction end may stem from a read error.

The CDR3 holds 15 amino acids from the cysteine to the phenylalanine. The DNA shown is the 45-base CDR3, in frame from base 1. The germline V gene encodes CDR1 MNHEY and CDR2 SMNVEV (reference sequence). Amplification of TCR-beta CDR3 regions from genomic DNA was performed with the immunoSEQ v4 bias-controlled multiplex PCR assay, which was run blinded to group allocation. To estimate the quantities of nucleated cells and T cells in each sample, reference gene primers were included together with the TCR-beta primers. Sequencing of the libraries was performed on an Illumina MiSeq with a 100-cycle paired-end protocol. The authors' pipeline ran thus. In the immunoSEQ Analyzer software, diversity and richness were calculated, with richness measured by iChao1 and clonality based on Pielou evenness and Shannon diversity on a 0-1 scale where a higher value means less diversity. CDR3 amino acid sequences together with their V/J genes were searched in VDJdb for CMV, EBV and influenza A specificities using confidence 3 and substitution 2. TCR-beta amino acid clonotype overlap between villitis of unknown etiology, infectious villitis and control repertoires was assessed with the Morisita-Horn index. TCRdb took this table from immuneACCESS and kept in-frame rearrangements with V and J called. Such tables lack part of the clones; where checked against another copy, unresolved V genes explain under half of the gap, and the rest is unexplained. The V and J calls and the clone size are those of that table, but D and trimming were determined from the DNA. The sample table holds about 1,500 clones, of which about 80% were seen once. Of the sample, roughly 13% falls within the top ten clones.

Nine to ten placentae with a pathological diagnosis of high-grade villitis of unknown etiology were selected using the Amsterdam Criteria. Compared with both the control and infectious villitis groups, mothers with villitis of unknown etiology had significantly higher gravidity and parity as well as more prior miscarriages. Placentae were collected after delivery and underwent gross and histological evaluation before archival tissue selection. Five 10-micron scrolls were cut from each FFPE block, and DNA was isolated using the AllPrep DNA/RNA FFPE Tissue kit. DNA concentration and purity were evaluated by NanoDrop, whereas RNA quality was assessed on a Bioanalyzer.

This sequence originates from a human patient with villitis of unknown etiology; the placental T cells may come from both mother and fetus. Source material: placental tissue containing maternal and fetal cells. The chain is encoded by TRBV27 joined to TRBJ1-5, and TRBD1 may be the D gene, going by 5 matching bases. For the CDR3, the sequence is CASRLWGGNNQPQHF. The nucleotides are TGTGCCAGCAGGTTATGGGGGGGGAACAATCAGCCCCAGCATTTT.